The 5 T cell receptor beta chains presented below share a single source sample, sequenced in a study of blood T cell repertoires in COVID-19. Measured with immunoSEQ multiplex PCR; TCRdb has only the in-frame clones, and not every one. The sample contains about 270,000 clones, 85% to 90% of which appear only once. The sample comprised PBMCs or T cells enriched from blood (not recorded which). The receptors were gathered from a woman aged 30 to 39 with acute COVID-19.

This chain connects TRBV9 to TRBJ1-1; D is possibly TRBD1 (6 bases). The CDR3 spans 15 residues. Trimming shortened V by 3 bases and J by 0 bases, and 12 bases separated the two germline ends. Germline V gives CDR1 SGDLS, CDR2 YYNGEE. CDR3 residues: CASSGGQLMNTEAFF. CDR3 bases: TGTGCCAGCAGCGGCGGACAGCTAATGAACACTGAAGCTTTCTTT.

The V gene is TRBV30, the J gene TRBJ2-1; 7 nucleotides align to TRBD2. CDR1 is GTSNPN, CDR2 SVGIG, per germline (reference sequence). CDR3 length: 13 residues. V was pared by 8 bases and J by 2 bases, with 6 bases of the junction left unmatched. Written as DNA, the CDR3 is TGTGCCGGAACTAGCGTGACCTACAATGAGCAGTTCTTC. This codes for CAGTSVTYNEQFF.

On this clone: Different DNA sequences within this sample yield the same CDR3. The rearrangement joins TRBV28 to TRBJ1-3; tentative D call: TRBD1 (5 bases). The CDR3 covers 15 residues. In germline, CDR1 is MDHEN, CDR2 SYDVKM. V was cut by 5 bases and J by 3 bases, with 14 bases left in between. In nucleotides, the CDR3 is TGTGCCAGCAGTAGACAGATGGGGTTTGGAAACACCATATATTTT. Translating it yields CASSRQMGFGNTIYF.

The chain is built from TRBV27 and TRBJ2-7; D unresolved. The CDR3 has 14 residues. From germline, CDR1 is MNHEY and CDR2 SMNVEV (reference sequence). V was clipped by 7 bases and J by 7 bases, with 20 bases between them. CDR3 protein: CASTSDGVGWEQYF. The CDR3 DNA reads TGTGCCAGCACTTCCGACGGAGTCGGTTGGGAGCAGTACTTC.

Only one count was recorded for this clone. The chain has TRBV5-1 and TRBJ2-7; 11 nucleotides match TRBD2. This CDR3 spans 16 amino acids. CDR1 and CDR2 from the germline V gene are SGHRS and YFSETQ. Unmatched junction bases numbered 8, after V lost 1 base and J lost 5 bases. CDR3 amino acids: CASSLITSGSLDEQYF. CDR3 nucleotide sequence: TGCGCCAGCAGCTTGATCACTAGCGGGAGTTTAGACGAGCAGTACTTC.